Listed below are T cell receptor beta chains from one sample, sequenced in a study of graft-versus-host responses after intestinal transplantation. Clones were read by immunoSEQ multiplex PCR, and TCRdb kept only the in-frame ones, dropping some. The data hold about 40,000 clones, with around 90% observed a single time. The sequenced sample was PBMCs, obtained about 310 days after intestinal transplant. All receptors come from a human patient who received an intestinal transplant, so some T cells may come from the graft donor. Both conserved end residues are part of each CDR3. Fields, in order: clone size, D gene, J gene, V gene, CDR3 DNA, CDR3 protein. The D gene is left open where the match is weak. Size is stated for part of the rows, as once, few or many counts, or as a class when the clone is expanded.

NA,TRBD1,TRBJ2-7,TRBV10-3,TGTGCCATCAGTAGACAGGGGGCCGATACCTACGAGCAGTACTTC,CAISRQGADTYEQYF
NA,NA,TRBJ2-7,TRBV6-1,TGTGCCAGCAGTGCGGAGGGGCTACGCTACGAGCAGTACTTC,CASSAEGLRYEQYF
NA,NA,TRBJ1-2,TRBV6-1,TGTGCCAGCAGTGATATAGGACAGATCCCCTATGGCTACACCTTC,CASSDIGQIPYGYTF
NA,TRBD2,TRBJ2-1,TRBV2,TGTGCCAGCAGTGAATCCGCTAGCGGGGGCCCTCCCTACAATGAGCAGTTCTTC,CASSESASGGPPYNEQFF
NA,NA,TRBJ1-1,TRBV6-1,TGTGCCAGCAGCCAGGGGACGGCGAACACTGAAGCTTTCTTT,CASSQGTANTEAFF
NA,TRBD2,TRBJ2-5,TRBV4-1,TGCGCCAGCAGCACCAGCGGGGGAGGTCAAGAGACCCAGTACTTC,CASSTSGGGQETQYF
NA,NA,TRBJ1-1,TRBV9,TGTGCCAGCAGCGTAAGGCCAACGAACACTGAAGCTTTCTTT,CASSVRPTNTEAFF
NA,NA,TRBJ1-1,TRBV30,TGTGCCTGGAGTGTAGGGACGACTGAAGCTTTCTTT,CAWSVGTTEAFF
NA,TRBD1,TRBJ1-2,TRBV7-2,TGTGCCAGCAGCCCGCGGACAGGGGATGGCTACACCTTC,CASSPRTGDGYTF
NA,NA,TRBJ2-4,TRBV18,TGTGCCAGCTCACCCACAGGAGCCAAAAACATTCAGTACTTC,CASSPTGAKNIQYF
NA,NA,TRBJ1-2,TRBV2,TGTGCCAGCAGGCAAGGGCTAGATTTCAACTATGGCTACACCTTC,CASRQGLDFNYGYTF
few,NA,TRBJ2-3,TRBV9,TGTGCCAGCAGCGATACCCCTCGGCCCGACACAGATACGCAGTATTTT,CASSDTPRPDTDTQYF
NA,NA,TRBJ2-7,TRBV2,TGTGCCAGCAGTGAGGCAGCCTACTACGAGCAGTACTTC,CASSEAAYYEQYF
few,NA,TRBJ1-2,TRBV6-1,TGTGCCAGCAGTGAAAATCGGAACTCCAACTATGGCTACACCTTC,CASSENRNSNYGYTF
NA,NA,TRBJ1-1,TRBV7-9,TGTGCCAGCAGCTTAACTGCGAACACTGAAGCTTTCTTT,CASSLTANTEAFF
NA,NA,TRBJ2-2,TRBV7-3,TGTGCCAGCAGCTTAAAAGGCAGGGGGAACACCGGGGAGCTGTTTTTT,CASSLKGRGNTGELFF
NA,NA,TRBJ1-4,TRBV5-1,TGCGCCAGCAGCTTGGATGGGGTGAATAATGAAAAACTGTTTTTT,CASSLDGVNNEKLFF
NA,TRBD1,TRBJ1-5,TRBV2,TGTGCCAGCAAGGGAGTCCGGGACAGGGATAAGCCCCAGCATTTT,CASKGVRDRDKPQHF
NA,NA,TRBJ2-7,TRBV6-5,TGTGCCAGCAGTGAATTACAGTCCTACGAGCAGTACTTC,CASSELQSYEQYF
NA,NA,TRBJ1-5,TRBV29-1,TGCAGCGTTAGAGGGGAGGGTGGCCCCCAGCATTTT,CSVRGEGGPQHF
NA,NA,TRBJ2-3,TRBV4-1,TGCGCCAGCAGCCGCCCGGAGGCAGATACGCAGTATTTT,CASSRPEADTQYF
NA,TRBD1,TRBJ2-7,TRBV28,TGTGCCAGCAGTCCAGGGGGCAACTACGAGCAGTACTTC,CASSPGGNYEQYF
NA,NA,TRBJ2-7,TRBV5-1,TGCGCCAGCAGCTTGCTTGGCAGGGCGAGCTCCTACGAGCAGTACTTC,CASSLLGRASSYEQYF
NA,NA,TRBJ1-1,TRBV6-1,TGTGCCAGCACTGTGGGGGGGAGCACTGAAGCTTTCTTT,CASTVGGSTEAFF
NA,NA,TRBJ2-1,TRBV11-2,TGTGCCAGCAGCTGGAGGGGGAATGAGCAGTTCTTC,CASSWRGNEQFF
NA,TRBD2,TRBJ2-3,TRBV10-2,TGCGCCAGCAGTGAGAGCGGGGCTAGCACAGATACGCAGTATTTT,CASSESGASTDTQYF
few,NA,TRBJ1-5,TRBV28,TGTGCCAGCAAGGAGGCGAATCAGCCCCAGCATTTT,CASKEANQPQHF
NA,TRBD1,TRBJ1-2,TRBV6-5,TGTGCCAGCAGTTACACAGCCGGGACAGAGGATGGCTACACCTTC,CASSYTAGTEDGYTF